This T cell receptor (beta chain) was observed in a study of blood T cells in healthy people across ages. The CDR3 covers 14 residues. Trimming pared 3 bases from V and 8 bases from J, leaving 14 bases between. Every sample yielded at least 7 million isolated PBMCs. Together with a sample-barcoded 5' primer, a J-beta primer mix was included in a second PCR lasting 7 to 11 cycles. Using its own MiXCR run on the 5' RACE reads, TCRdb lists one record per CDR3 protein. The table records 600,000 to 850,000 distinct CDR3 sequences, more than 40% of them present only once. The chain joins TRBV12-3 or TRBV12-4 to TRBJ2-1; D unclear. The receptor was derived from a woman aged 60 to 75 in good health. Sequenced sample: blood. The CDR3 nucleotides are TGTGCCAGCAGTTTCGTATCTCTAGGCGATGAGCAGTTCTTC. Its protein product is CASSFVSLGDEQFF.